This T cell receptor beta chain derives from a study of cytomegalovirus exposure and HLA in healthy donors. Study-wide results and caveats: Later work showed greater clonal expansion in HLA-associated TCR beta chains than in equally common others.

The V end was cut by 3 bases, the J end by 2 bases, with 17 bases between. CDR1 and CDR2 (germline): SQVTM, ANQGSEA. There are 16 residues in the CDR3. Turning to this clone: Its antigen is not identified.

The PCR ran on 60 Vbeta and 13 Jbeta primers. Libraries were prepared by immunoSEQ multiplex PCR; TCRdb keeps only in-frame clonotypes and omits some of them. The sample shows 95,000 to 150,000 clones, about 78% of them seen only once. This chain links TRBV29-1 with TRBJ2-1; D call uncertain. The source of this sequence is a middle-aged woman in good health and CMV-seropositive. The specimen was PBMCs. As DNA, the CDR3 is TGCAGCGTTGATAATTTTGTGACAAACACCTACAATGAGCAGTTCTTC. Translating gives CSVDNFVTNTYNEQFF.